The 10 T cell receptor beta chains below all came from one sample that was sequenced in a study of cytomegalovirus exposure and HLA in healthy donors. PCR primers comprised 60 Vbeta and 13 Jbeta primers. The table came from immunoSEQ multiplex PCR; TCRdb's copy has only in-frame clones and leaves some out. This table has approximately 240,000 clones, roughly 89% appearing once. The sample comprised PBMCs. The receptors originated from a woman between 18 and 29 years old in good health and CMV-seronegative.

The V and J genes are TRBV7-9 and TRBJ2-7; 9 nucleotides match TRBD1. There are 12 residues in the CDR3. The ends lost 1 base at V and 13 bases at J; junction bases unmatched: 5. Germline V gene sequence: CDR1 SEHNR, CDR2 FQNEAQ (reference sequence). CDR3: CASSLVDRGGYF. DNA for the CDR3: TGTGCCAGCAGCTTAGTGGACAGGGGTGGTTACTTC.

This clone was seen only once. One junction end disagrees with the germline gene, perhaps due to a read error. The chain joins TRBV7-9 to TRBJ1-5, with D possibly TRBD1 on 5 matching bases. The CDR3 is made up of 16 amino acids. Per the germline V gene, CDR1 is SEHNR and CDR2 is FQNEAQ (reference sequence). CDR3 protein: CSSSLYRVGGGQPQHF. Here the CDR3 DNA reads TGTTCCAGCAGCTTATATCGTGTCGGGGGAGGACAGCCCCAGCATTTT.

The gene calls are TRBV5-6 and TRBJ1-1, with D tentatively TRBD1 (5 bases). V was pared by 1 base and J by 0 bases, with 10 bases between. CDR1 is SGHDT, CDR2 YYEEEE, per germline. This CDR3 region has 15 residues. The CDR3 sequence is CASSLMGGMNTEAFF. DNA for the CDR3: TGTGCCAGCAGCTTGATGGGGGGTATGAACACTGAAGCTTTCTTT.

This clone occurred a few times. One end of the junction does not line up with germline, which may come from a read error. V and J are TRBV5-4 and TRBJ2-3, with 13 bases lining up with TRBD2. The CDR3 loop spans 12 amino acids. Germline V gives CDR1 SGHNT, CDR2 YYREEE (reference sequence). The CDR3 nucleotides read TGTGCCAGCAGCGGGGGACTAGCGGGAAAGGATTTT. It encodes CASSGGLAGKDF.

The rearrangement links TRBV18 to TRBJ1-1, with D unclear. The CDR3 spans 12 residues. Trimming stripped 3 bases from V and 6 bases from J, with 8 bases between. Germline assignment: CDR1 KGHSH and CDR2 LQKENI. The CDR3 DNA sequence: TGTGCCAGCTCACCGCGGGAACCTGAAGCTTTCTTT. This gives the protein CASSPREPEAFF.

This clone has just a few counts. The chain carries TRBV5-1 and TRBJ2-7; tentative D call: TRBD1 (7 bases). The germline CDR1 and CDR2 sequences are SGHRS and YFSETQ. Trimming removed 4 bases from V and 5 bases from J, with 16 bases in between. The CDR3 has 14 residues. In DNA, the CDR3 is TGCGCCAGCAGCCTGATAGGGGGCGGGGACGAGCAGTACTTC. The encoded protein is CASSLIGGGDEQYF. Using reference TRBV5-1 and TRBJ2-7 for the parts outside the CDR3, the full variable domain is KAGVTQTPRYLIKTRGQQVTLSCSPISGHRSVSWYQQTPGQGLQFLFEYFSETQRNKGNFPGRFSGRQFSNSRSEMNVSTLELGDSALYLCASSLIGGGDEQYFGPGTRLTVT.

This clone has only a few counts. V is TRBV10-3 and J is TRBJ2-2; tentatively, D is TRBD1 (6 bases). Per the germline V gene, CDR1 is ENHRY and CDR2 is SYGVKD. This CDR3 comprises 15 residues. Trimming took 2 bases from V and 6 from J, leaving 13 bases between them. The CDR3 loop is CAISEISRGSGELFF. The CDR3 DNA reads as TGTGCCATCAGTGAGATTAGCAGGGGCTCCGGGGAGCTGTTTTTT.

The chain uses TRBV9 and TRBJ2-1, with 11 bases identical to TRBD2. The CDR3 spans 15 residues. The V gene end was trimmed by 0 bases and the J gene end by 9 bases; junction bases not matched to a gene: 5. Germline CDR1 and CDR2: SGDLS and YYNGEE. In DNA form, the CDR3 reads TGTGCCAGCAGCGTAGATAGCGGGGGGGCCACTGAGCAGTTCTTC. Protein sequence: CASSVDSGGATEQFF.

The V and J genes are TRBV15 and TRBJ2-7, with a weak D call TRBD2 (7 bases). With 2 bases removed from V and 4 bases from J, the gap between germline ends came to 15 bases. This CDR3 has 15 amino acids. Germline CDR1 is LNHNV and CDR2 is YYDKDF (reference sequence). DNA for the CDR3: TGTGCCACCAGCAGATGGGAAAGGGGGGGATACGAGCAGTACTTC. Translating gives CATSRWERGGYEQYF.

This chain uses TRBV5-4 with TRBJ1-6; D unresolved. The CDR3 runs 15 residues. The germline CDR1 and CDR2 sequences are SGHNT and YYREEE (reference sequence). V was pared by 4 bases and J by 0 bases, with 8 bases between. The CDR3 DNA follows: TGTGCCAGCAGCACATATCGCTCCTATAATTCACCCCTCCACTTT. It yields the protein CASSTYRSYNSPLHF. Filled out from reference TRBV5-4 and TRBJ1-6, the complete variable domain reads ETGVTQSPTHLIKTRGQQVTLRCSSQSGHNTVSWYQQALGQGPQFIFQYYREEENGRGNFPPRFSGLQFPNYSSELNVNALELDDSALYLCASSTYRSYNSPLHFGNGTRLTVT.